This T cell receptor beta chain was sequenced for a study of OX40 agonist ivuxolimab in advanced cancers. Study background: Patients were treated with intravenous ivuxolimab, dosed at 0.01 to 10 mg/kg and infused every 2 weeks.

Assay: immunoSEQ multiplex PCR; the TCRdb copy retains only in-frame clones and omits some. The sample yields tens of thousands of clones, about 90% seen once. The CDR3 consists of 13 residues. V dropped 8 bases and J dropped 9; count of bases not matched to a gene: 9. Germline CDR1 and CDR2: LNHNV and YYDKDF (reference sequence). The receptor was isolated from an adult with an advanced solid tumor such as melanoma, head and neck, liver or kidney cancer. The genes are TRBV15 and TRBJ2-1; 8 bases line up with TRBD2. The input for sequencing was CD4+ or CD8+ T cells sorted from blood, taken in a trial of the OX40 agonist ivuxolimab. CDR3 sequence: CATRAGRATEQFF. DNA of the CDR3: TGTGCCACCCGGGCCGGGAGGGCCACTGAGCAGTTCTTC.